This T cell receptor beta chain emerged from a study of T cell responses to AZD1222 COVID-19 vaccine. This table comes from immunoSEQ multiplex PCR, and its TCRdb copy is limited to in-frame clones, with some not included. The top ten hold 2.5% to 3% of the sample, which has about 190,000 clones, more than 75% seen once. Study findings and constraints: Only a handful of AZD1222 recipients, several in all, had baseline seropositivity. White British donors predominated, females outnumbered males, and clonal diversity was possibly underestimated.

V lost 3 bases to trimming and J lost 4 bases; unmatched junction nucleotides: 1. There are 14 residues in the CDR3. CDR1 is MNHNS, CDR2 SASEGT, per germline. In regard to this clone: Its target is not known.

The chain carries TRBV6-1 and TRBJ1-3; 9 bases are a match to TRBD1. The sequence came from an adult in good health. Sequencing was performed on peripheral blood, taken on day 0 of MenACWY control vaccination. CDR3 bases: TGTGCCAGCAGTGAGGGGACAGGGGGAAACACCATATATTTT. Translation: CASSEGTGGNTIYF.